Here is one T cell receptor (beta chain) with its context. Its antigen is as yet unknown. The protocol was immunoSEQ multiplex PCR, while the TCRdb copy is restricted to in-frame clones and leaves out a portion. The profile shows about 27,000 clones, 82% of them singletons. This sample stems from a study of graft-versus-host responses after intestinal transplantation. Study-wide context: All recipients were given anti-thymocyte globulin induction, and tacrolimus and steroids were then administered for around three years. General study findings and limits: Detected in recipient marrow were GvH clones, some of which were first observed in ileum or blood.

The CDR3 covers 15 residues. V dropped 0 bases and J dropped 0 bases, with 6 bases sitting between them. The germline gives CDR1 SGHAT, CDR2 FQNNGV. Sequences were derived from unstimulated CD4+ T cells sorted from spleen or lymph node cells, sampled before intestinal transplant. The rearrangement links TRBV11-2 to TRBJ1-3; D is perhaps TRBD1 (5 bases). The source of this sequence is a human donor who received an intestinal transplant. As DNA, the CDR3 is TGTGCCAGCAGCTTAGAGGGGCTCTCTGGAAACACCATATATTTT. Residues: CASSLEGLSGNTIYF.